A few counts support the clone carrying this TCR beta chain. What it binds is not known. This record comes from a study of Graves' ophthalmopathy and Graves' hyperthyroidism. Overall study results and limits: Also, most clonotypes expanded in the thyroid above 0.001 frequency appeared in blood.

The authors amplified TCR beta CDR3 regions from RNA transcripts. A first-round RT-PCR used HTBI primers, followed by a second-round multiplex PCR. MiXCR, applied by TCRdb to the multiplex PCR reads, yields one record per CDR3 protein. The data contain over a million distinct CDR3 sequences, approximately 35% of them singletons. This CDR3 spans 14 amino acids. Looked up from germline, CDR1 is MGHRA and CDR2 is YSYEKL. Trimming shortened V by 2 bases and J by 7 bases, and 9 bases separated the two germline ends. V usage is TRBV4-1 and J usage is TRBJ1-6, with D hard to call. The sequencing input was peripheral blood or thyroid tissue (not recorded which). The sequence derives from an adult man with Graves' hyperthyroidism. CDR3 nucleotides: TGCGCCAGCAGCCAACCGGGAACCAATTCACCCCTCCACTTT. Its translation: CASSQPGTNSPLHF.